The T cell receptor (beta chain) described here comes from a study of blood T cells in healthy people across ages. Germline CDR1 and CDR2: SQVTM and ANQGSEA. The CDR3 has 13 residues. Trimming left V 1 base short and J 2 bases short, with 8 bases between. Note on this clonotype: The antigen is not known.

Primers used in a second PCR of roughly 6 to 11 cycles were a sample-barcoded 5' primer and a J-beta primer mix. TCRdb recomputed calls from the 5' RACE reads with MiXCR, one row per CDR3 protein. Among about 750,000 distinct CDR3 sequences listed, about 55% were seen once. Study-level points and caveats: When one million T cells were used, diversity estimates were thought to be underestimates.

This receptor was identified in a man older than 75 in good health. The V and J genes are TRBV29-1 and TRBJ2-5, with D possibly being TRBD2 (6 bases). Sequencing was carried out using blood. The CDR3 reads CSVEGGGQETQYF. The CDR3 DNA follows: TGCAGCGTTGAAGGGGGAGGTCAAGAGACCCAGTACTTC.